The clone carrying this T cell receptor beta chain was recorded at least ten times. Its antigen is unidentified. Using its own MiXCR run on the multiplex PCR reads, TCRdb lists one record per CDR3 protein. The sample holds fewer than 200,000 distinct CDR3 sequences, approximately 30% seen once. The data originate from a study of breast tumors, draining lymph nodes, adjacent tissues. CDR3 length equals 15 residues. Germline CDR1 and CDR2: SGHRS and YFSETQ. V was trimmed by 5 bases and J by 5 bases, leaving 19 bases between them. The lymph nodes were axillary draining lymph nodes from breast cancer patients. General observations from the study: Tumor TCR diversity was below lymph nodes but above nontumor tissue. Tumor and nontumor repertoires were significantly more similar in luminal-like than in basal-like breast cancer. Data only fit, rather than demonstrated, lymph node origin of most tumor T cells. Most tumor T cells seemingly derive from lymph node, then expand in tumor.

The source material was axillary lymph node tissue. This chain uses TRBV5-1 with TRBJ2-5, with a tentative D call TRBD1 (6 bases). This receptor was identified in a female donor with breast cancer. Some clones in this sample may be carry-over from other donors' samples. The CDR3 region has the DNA TGCGCCAGCAGATCCGTGGACAGTGGTTTCGAGACCCAGTACTTC. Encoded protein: CASRSVDSGFETQYF.